The rows below give T cell receptor beta chains drawn from one sample of a study of T cells in Graves' hyperthyroidism and ophthalmopathy. TCRdb called the multiplex PCR reads again in MiXCR, with one record for every CDR3 protein. The table includes about 640,000 distinct CDR3 sequences, around 20% detected once. The sample was blood. These receptors were collected from a man aged 25 to 45 with Graves' ophthalmopathy. The CDR3 runs from the conserved cysteine through the conserved F or W. The D gene is left open where the match is weak. Some rows mark clone size as missing; the rest say once, few, many or name a class of expanded clone.

clone_size: many
v_call: TRBV7-9
d_call: -
j_call: TRBJ2-7
cdr3_nt: TGTGCCAGCAGCTGGGGGACGGGGAATGACGAGCAGTACTTC
cdr3_aa: CASSWGTGNDEQYF

clone_size: few
v_call: TRBV29-1
d_call: -
j_call: TRBJ2-7
cdr3_nt: TGCAGCGTTGAAACCCCCGGGAGCTCCTACGAGCAGTACTTC
cdr3_aa: CSVETPGSSYEQYF

clone_size: few
v_call: TRBV7-2
d_call: TRBD1
j_call: TRBJ2-7
cdr3_nt: TGTGCCAGCAGCTTATCAACAGGGGGCGCCTACGAGCAGTACTTC
cdr3_aa: CASSLSTGGAYEQYF

clone_size: -
v_call: TRBV20-1
d_call: -
j_call: TRBJ2-1
cdr3_nt: TGCAGTGCCTCCCCCTCAGGGGCTCGGACCTACTATGAGCAGTTCTTC
cdr3_aa: CSASPSGARTYYEQFF

clone_size: many
v_call: TRBV11-2
d_call: -
j_call: TRBJ2-2
cdr3_nt: TGTGCCAGCAGCTTAGGATGGGGTGGCGGGGCGAACACCGGGGAGCTGTTTTTT
cdr3_aa: CASSLGWGGGANTGELFF

clone_size: -
v_call: TRBV7-9
d_call: -
j_call: TRBJ2-3
cdr3_nt: TGTGCCAGCAGCCCCGCCGGGACAAAAAGCACAGATACGCAGTATTTT
cdr3_aa: CASSPAGTKSTDTQYF

clone_size: many
v_call: TRBV7-9
d_call: -
j_call: TRBJ2-7
cdr3_nt: TGTGCCAGCAGCCCCGTGAGGGGTCCTTACGAGCAGTACTTC
cdr3_aa: CASSPVRGPYEQYF

clone_size: -
v_call: TRBV28
d_call: -
j_call: TRBJ2-7
cdr3_nt: TGTGCCAGCAGTTTACAGGCTCCCGACGAGCAGTACTTC
cdr3_aa: CASSLQAPDEQYF

clone_size: many
v_call: TRBV7-2
d_call: -
j_call: TRBJ2-1
cdr3_nt: TGTGCCAGCAGCTTAGCGGACGGGGGTGAGCAGTTCTTC
cdr3_aa: CASSLADGGEQFF

clone_size: -
v_call: TRBV11-2
d_call: -
j_call: TRBJ2-1
cdr3_nt: TGTGCCAGCAGCTCATATGGAAGAAGACAGGGAGGATCCCATGAGCAGTTCTTC
cdr3_aa: CASSSYGRRQGGSHEQFF

clone_size: -
v_call: TRBV29-1
d_call: -
j_call: TRBJ1-2
cdr3_nt: TGCAGCGTTGAGGACCCAGTCGCCTATGGCTACACCTTC
cdr3_aa: CSVEDPVAYGYTF

clone_size: few
v_call: TRBV28
d_call: TRBD2
j_call: TRBJ2-2
cdr3_nt: TGTGCCAGCAGTCCCAGGGAGGGGAACACCGGGGAGCTGTTTTTT
cdr3_aa: CASSPREGNTGELFF

clone_size: -
v_call: TRBV28
d_call: TRBD2
j_call: TRBJ2-3
cdr3_nt: TGTGCCAGCAGCCGAGCGGGAGGCCACCAAACGCAGTATTTT
cdr3_aa: CASSRAGGHQTQYF

clone_size: many
v_call: TRBV18
d_call: -
j_call: TRBJ2-7
cdr3_nt: TGTGCCAGCTCACCAGGACCGAGCGAGCAGTACTTC
cdr3_aa: CASSPGPSEQYF

clone_size: many
v_call: TRBV15
d_call: -
j_call: TRBJ1-5
cdr3_nt: TGTGCCACCAGCAGAGACAGGGACTACCAGCCCCAGCATTTT
cdr3_aa: CATSRDRDYQPQHF

clone_size: few
v_call: TRBV11-1
d_call: -
j_call: TRBJ2-4
cdr3_nt: TGTGCCAGCAGCTTAAGTGGCAGTCTAGCCAAAAACATTCAGTACTTC
cdr3_aa: CASSLSGSLAKNIQYF

clone_size: -
v_call: TRBV19
d_call: -
j_call: TRBJ1-5
cdr3_nt: TGTGCCAGTAGTCCCCAGGGGTTGGTCAGAAGTGGCCAGCCCCAGCATTTT
cdr3_aa: CASSPQGLVRSGQPQHF

clone_size: -
v_call: TRBV3-1
d_call: -
j_call: TRBJ1-3
cdr3_nt: TGTGCCAGCAGCCAAGAGATCCAGGAAGGTGGAAACACCATATATTTT
cdr3_aa: CASSQEIQEGGNTIYF

clone_size: -
v_call: TRBV7-6
d_call: TRBD2
j_call: TRBJ2-7
cdr3_nt: TGTGCCAGCAGCCCCGGACTAGCGGGAGGTATTCCCTACGAGCAGTACTTC
cdr3_aa: CASSPGLAGGIPYEQYF

clone_size: many
v_call: TRBV28
d_call: TRBD1
j_call: TRBJ1-5
cdr3_nt: TGTGCCAGCAGTTTAGGGACAGGGAGGCAGCCCCAGCATTTT
cdr3_aa: CASSLGTGRQPQHF

clone_size: -
v_call: TRBV28
d_call: TRBD1
j_call: TRBJ1-6
cdr3_nt: TGTGCCAGCAGCCTGGCAGGGGGCTTAACCTATAATTCACCCCTCCACTTT
cdr3_aa: CASSLAGGLTYNSPLHF

clone_size: many
v_call: TRBV11-2
d_call: -
j_call: TRBJ2-3
cdr3_nt: TGTGCCAGCAGCTGGGGTGATGGGACAGATACGCAGTATTTT
cdr3_aa: CASSWGDGTDTQYF

clone_size: few
v_call: TRBV5-1
d_call: TRBD1
j_call: TRBJ1-1
cdr3_nt: TGCGCCAGCAGCGAGGGGACAGTGAACACTGAAGCTTTCTTT
cdr3_aa: CASSEGTVNTEAFF

clone_size: -
v_call: TRBV7-2
d_call: -
j_call: TRBJ2-7
cdr3_nt: TGTGCCAGCAGCCCCCGGCCACACTACGAGCAGTACTTC
cdr3_aa: CASSPRPHYEQYF

clone_size: few
v_call: TRBV6-5
d_call: TRBD2
j_call: TRBJ2-1
cdr3_nt: TGTGCCAGCAGTTACTTCGGGGGGAATGAGCAGTTCTTC
cdr3_aa: CASSYFGGNEQFF

clone_size: -
v_call: TRBV7-2
d_call: -
j_call: TRBJ2-2
cdr3_nt: TGTGCCAGCAGCCTCCTGAGGTGGGAGAGGGCCGGGGAGCTGTTTTTT
cdr3_aa: CASSLLRWERAGELFF

clone_size: -
v_call: TRBV7-2
d_call: -
j_call: TRBJ1-1
cdr3_nt: TGTGCCAGCAGCTCGAGGACCCTGAACACTGAAGCTTTCTTT
cdr3_aa: CASSSRTLNTEAFF

clone_size: -
v_call: TRBV28
d_call: -
j_call: TRBJ2-1
cdr3_nt: TGTGCCAGCAGCCCGTTTAATGAGCAGTTCTTC
cdr3_aa: CASSPFNEQFF

clone_size: many
v_call: TRBV28
d_call: TRBD1
j_call: TRBJ2-7
cdr3_nt: TGTGCCAGCAGTCCCCCAGGGACAGGGGCGGGCGAGCAGTACTTC
cdr3_aa: CASSPPGTGAGEQYF

clone_size: many
v_call: TRBV28
d_call: -
j_call: TRBJ2-7
cdr3_nt: TGTGCCAGCAGTTTTCAAAGGACAGAAGACTCCTACGAGCAGTACTTC
cdr3_aa: CASSFQRTEDSYEQYF

clone_size: few
v_call: TRBV4-1
d_call: -
j_call: TRBJ2-1
cdr3_nt: TGCGCCAGCAGCCAACGGGACACCTCCTACAATGAGCAGTTCTTC
cdr3_aa: CASSQRDTSYNEQFF